This T cell receptor beta chain is from a study of molecular identifiers for immune sequencing clone quantification. Sorted naive CD8 T cells, roughly 20,000 to 1,100,000, were sequenced from 10%, 30% or 50% RNA. CD8+CD4-CCR7+CD45RA+ cells were sorted as naive CD8 T cells. Many counts were recorded for this clonotype. The germline V and J ends were trimmed by 1 base and 1 base, with 10 bases remaining between them. Germline CDR1 and CDR2: SEHNR and FQNEAQ (reference sequence). The CDR3 sequence is 15 residues long. MiXCR, applied by TCRdb to the PCR reads, yields one record per CDR3 protein. The sample contains hundreds of thousands of distinct CDR3 sequences, 25% of which appear only once.

This sequence joins TRBV7-9 and TRBJ1-1; no definite D call. What was sequenced was naive CD8+ T cells from blood, with Jurkat cell RNA spiked in. Subset indicated: FACS-sorted CD8+CD4-CCR7+CD45RA+ naive T cells. The TCR was taken from a human donor in good health. Some libraries in this study had Jurkat cell RNA spiked in. The CDR3 region has the DNA TGTGCCAGCAGCTTAGTGAATGCGGAGAACACTGAAGCTTTCTTT. As protein: CASSLVNAENTEAFF.